This TCR beta chain originates from a study of blood T cells in healthy people across ages. PCR was performed a second time for roughly 6 to 12 cycles using a sample-barcoded 5' primer and a J-beta primer mix. One entry per CDR3 protein, called by TCRdb with MiXCR from the 5' RACE reads. The sample has about 320,000 distinct CDR3 sequences; roughly a quarter are singletons. This clonotype was seen once. The receptor was isolated from an older woman in good health. The sequenced sample was blood.

The CDR3 protein is CSAWDRGQETQYF. The DNA of the CDR3 is TGCAGTGCTTGGGACAGGGGTCAAGAGACCCAGTACTTC. The chain links TRBV20-1 to TRBJ2-5; 10 bases are a match to TRBD1. V gave up 5 bases and J gave up 2 bases; unmatched junction bases: 2. The CDR3 spans 13 residues. The germline CDR1 and CDR2 sequences are DFQATT and SNEGSKA (reference sequence).